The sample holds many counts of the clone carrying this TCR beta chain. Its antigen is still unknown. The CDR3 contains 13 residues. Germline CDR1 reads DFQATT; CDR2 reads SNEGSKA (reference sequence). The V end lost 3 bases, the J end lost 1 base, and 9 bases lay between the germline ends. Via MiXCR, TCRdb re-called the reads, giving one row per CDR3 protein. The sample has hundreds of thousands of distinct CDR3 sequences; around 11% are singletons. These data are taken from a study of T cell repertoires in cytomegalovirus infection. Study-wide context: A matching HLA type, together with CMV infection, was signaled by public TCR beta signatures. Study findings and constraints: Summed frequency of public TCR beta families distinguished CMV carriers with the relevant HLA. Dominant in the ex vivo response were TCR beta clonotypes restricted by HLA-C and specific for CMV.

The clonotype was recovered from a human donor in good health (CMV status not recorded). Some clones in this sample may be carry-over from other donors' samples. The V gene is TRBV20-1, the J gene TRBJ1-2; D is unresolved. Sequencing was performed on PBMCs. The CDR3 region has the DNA TGCAGTGCTAGGGGCAGCCTTAACTATGGCTACACCTTC. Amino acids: CSARGSLNYGYTF.